This T cell receptor (beta chain) was sequenced in a study of blood T cells in healthy people across ages. On this clonotype itself: Its antigen is currently unknown.

Study results and limitations: There were more naive CD4+ cells and higher diversity in long-lived donors than in aged donors.

A second PCR, run for about 6 to 11 cycles, used a sample-barcoded 5' primer plus a J-beta primer mix. Each cDNA molecule, via a template-switch adaptor with 12 random nucleotides, was tagged. In TCRdb, the 5' RACE reads were re-called with MiXCR into one record per CDR3 protein. Altogether some 800,000 distinct CDR3 sequences are present, 40% to 50% being singletons, with the ten largest covering under 20%. V was cut by 1 base and J by 3 bases, with 15 bases left in between. Looked up from germline, CDR1 is DFQATT and CDR2 is SNEGSKA (reference sequence). CDR3 length: 16 amino acids. The sequence was collected from a man between 60 and 75 years old in good health. The material sequenced was blood. The chain carries TRBV20-1 and TRBJ2-2; D perhaps matches TRBD2 (7 bases). The CDR3 sequence is CSARVGGGADTGELFF. The CDR3 DNA sequence: TGCAGTGCTAGAGTGGGGGGGGGCGCGGACACCGGGGAGCTGTTTTTT.